The rows below give T cell receptor beta chains drawn from one sample of a study of CD8+CD57+ T cells in acquired aplastic anemia. TCRdb redid the calling of the reads with MiXCR, one entry per CDR3 protein. The table lists about 98,000 distinct CDR3 sequences, less than 75% of them singletons. The sample comprised sorted CD4+, CD8+, or CD8+CD57+ T cells (not recorded which) from PBMCs. These receptors were obtained from a human donor with aplastic anemia. Both conserved end residues are part of each CDR3. Each record gives: D gene, J gene, clone size, V gene, CDR3 DNA, CDR3 protein. The D gene is left open where the match is weak. Rows may omit the clone size; those that give it use once, few, many or a size class.

>-|TRBJ1-5|-|TRBV19
TGTGCCAGTAGATTTGGACAGTCCGGGAATCAGCCCCAGCATTTT
CASRFGQSGNQPQHF
>-|TRBJ2-1|-|TRBV12-3/TRBV12-4
TGTGCCAGCAGGGAAGATGACTACAATGAGCAGTTCTTC
CASREDDYNEQFF
>TRBD1|TRBJ2-7|-|TRBV19
TGTGCCAGTAGTATGTCCTGGGACAGCTCCTACGAGCAGTACTTC
CASSMSWDSSYEQYF
>-|TRBJ1-3|many|TRBV2
TGTGCCAGCAGGGCCCTCAGAGGCTCTGGAAACACCATATATTTT
CASRALRGSGNTIYF
>-|TRBJ2-2|-|TRBV19
TGTGCCAGTAGTATTTCGGGGAGCTCCGGGGAGCTGTTTTTT
CASSISGSSGELFF
>-|TRBJ1-2|-|TRBV6-4
TGTGCCAGCAGTGGCAACGGCGGCTACACCTTC
CASSGNGGYTF
>-|TRBJ2-7|-|TRBV29-1
TGCAGCGTCGCCCTCGGACCCTCCTACGAGCAGTACTTC
CSVALGPSYEQYF
>-|TRBJ2-2|once|TRBV2
TGTGCCAGCAGCGCACAGGGAATTGTAGGGGAGCTGTTTTTT
CASSAQGIVGELFF
>-|TRBJ2-7|-|TRBV3-1
TGTGCCAGCAGCCAAGATCCCCGGAACGTCTACGAGCAGTACTTC
CASSQDPRNVYEQYF
>-|TRBJ2-1|-|TRBV7-9
TGTGCCAGCAGCGCCCTGAATGAGCAGTTCTTC
CASSALNEQFF
>TRBD2|TRBJ2-5|-|TRBV7-2
TGCGCCAGCAGCCGGGGGGGCCTGGAGACCCAGTACTTC
CASSRGGLETQYF
>-|TRBJ2-5|-|TRBV7-9
TGTGCCAGCAGCTTAGGGGACTTCTCACGCCAAGAGACCCAGTACTTC
CASSLGDFSRQETQYF
>-|TRBJ1-2|once|TRBV5-1
TGCGCCAGCAGCTTTAGAGGCAGGGCCTCTGATGGCTACACCTTC
CASSFRGRASDGYTF
>-|TRBJ1-1|-|TRBV19
TGTGCCAGTGGTTATAGCACAACTGAAGCTTTCTTT
CASGYSTTEAFF
>-|TRBJ1-5|-|TRBV19
TGTGGCAGCGGGACGGGGGATAGCAATCAGCCCCAGCATTTT
CGSGTGDSNQPQHF
>TRBD1|TRBJ1-5|-|TRBV15
TGTGCCACGGGGGGGACAGATAGCAATCAGCCCCAGCATTTT
CATGGTDSNQPQHF
>-|TRBJ1-2|-|TRBV2
TGTGCCAGCAGTGAAGCGCCAGGGAGTCCCTATGGCTACACCTTC
CASSEAPGSPYGYTF
>TRBD2|TRBJ2-3|-|TRBV20-1
TGCAGTGCTAGAGTGGCTAGCGGGGTGAGCACAGATACGCAGTATTTT
CSARVASGVSTDTQYF
>-|TRBJ2-3|few|TRBV20-1
TGCAGTGCTAGAAGAACGGGGCGTACTCTCACAGATACGCAGTATTTT
CSARRTGRTLTDTQYF
>-|TRBJ2-6|few|TRBV14
TGTGCCACCAGTCAGGACACCAACGTCCTGACTTTC
CATSQDTNVLTF
>-|TRBJ2-7|-|TRBV7-6
TGTGCCAGCACCCAGGGGGGCGAGCAGTACTTC
CASTQGGEQYF
>-|TRBJ2-5|-|TRBV6-6
TGTGCCAGCAAGGGGGTGGAGACCCAGTACTTC
CASKGVETQYF
>-|TRBJ1-2|-|TRBV29-1
TGCAGCGTTGTGACATTCTATGGCTACACCTTC
CSVVTFYGYTF
>TRBD2|TRBJ2-1|-|TRBV19
TGTGCCAGTAGTATGTCAGCTATCAGCGGGGGGGCATCTGAGCAGTTCTTC
CASSMSAISGGASEQFF
>TRBD1|TRBJ2-7|-|TRBV6-4
TGTGCCAGCAGTGTAGATATGGGACAGGGCTACGAGCAGTACTTC
CASSVDMGQGYEQYF
>TRBD2|TRBJ2-1|-|TRBV20-1
TGCAGTGCTAGAGTACCAGCGGGAGCTCTCAATGAGCAGTTCTTC
CSARVPAGALNEQFF
>-|TRBJ1-1|-|TRBV11-2
TGTGCCAGCAGTCCTGGTACGGGGGACACTGAAGCTTTCTTT
CASSPGTGDTEAFF
>-|TRBJ2-7|-|TRBV10-1
TGTGCCAGCAGGCCCGGACTTGCGACCTACGAGCAGTACTTC
CASRPGLATYEQYF
>-|TRBJ1-6|-|TRBV9
TGTGCCAGCAGCCCATATGGTGATTCACCCCTCCACTTT
CASSPYGDSPLHF
>-|TRBJ1-3|once|TRBV15
TGTGCCACCAGCGACGACACCATATATTTT
CATSDDTIYF
>-|TRBJ2-5|few|TRBV5-6
TGTGCCAGCAGCCACCGCCGGGTCCAAGAGACCCAGTACTTC
CASSHRRVQETQYF
>TRBD1|TRBJ2-7|-|TRBV20-1
TGCAGTGCTAGCCAGGGGGACACTCGCTCCTACGAGCAGTACTTC
CSASQGDTRSYEQYF
>-|TRBJ1-1|-|TRBV2
TGTGCCAGCAGAGGCCCTCCGTCGAACACTGAAGCTTTCTTT
CASRGPPSNTEAFF
>TRBD2|TRBJ2-3|-|TRBV24-1
TGTGCCACCAGTGAGTCAGCGGGGGGGCCGAGAGATACGCAGTATTTT
CATSESAGGPRDTQYF
>-|TRBJ2-1|-|TRBV2
TGTGCCAGTGGGAAGGAGTTCTTC
CASGKEFF
>-|TRBJ2-7|few|TRBV7-2
TGTGCCAGCACTCGAGGGGGGGTCTACGAGCAGTACTTC
CASTRGGVYEQYF
>-|TRBJ2-1|-|TRBV11-1
TGTGCCAGCAGCTTAGGTAGGTTAGGCCTCTCCTACAATGAGCAGTTCTTC
CASSLGRLGLSYNEQFF
>TRBD1|TRBJ1-2|few|TRBV20-1
TGCAGTGCTAGGCGGGACAGGGGGTATGGCTACACCTTC
CSARRDRGYGYTF
>TRBD2|TRBJ2-3|-|TRBV4-1
TGCGCCAGCAGCCAAAGTAGCGGGACCTTTAGCACAGATACGCAGTATTTT
CASSQSSGTFSTDTQYF
>-|TRBJ2-7|-|TRBV7-7
TGTGCTAGCAGCTCCGGACAGACCTACGAGCAGTACTTC
CASSSGQTYEQYF
>TRBD1|TRBJ1-6|-|TRBV10-1
TGCGCCAGCAGCCATGGACAGGGGGATAATTCACCCCTCCACTTT
CASSHGQGDNSPLHF
>TRBD1|TRBJ2-7|-|TRBV9
TGTGCCAGCAGATCGGGACAGGGTAACTACGAGCAGTACTTC
CASRSGQGNYEQYF
>TRBD1|TRBJ2-5|-|TRBV20-1
TGCAGTGCTAGAGTCCCAGCCCGTAGACAGGGGCCGAAAGAGACCCAGTACTTC
CSARVPARRQGPKETQYF
>-|TRBJ2-3|-|TRBV7-9
TGTGCCAGCAGCTTACATACAGATACGCAGTATTTT
CASSLHTDTQYF
>-|TRBJ1-1|-|TRBV19
TGTGCCAGTAGTACCGGGACGGCATCTGGGGAAGCTTTCTTT
CASSTGTASGEAFF
>-|TRBJ2-7|-|TRBV7-7
TGTGCCAGCAGCTTAGGGTTAGCAGAGTCGGAGCAGTACTTC
CASSLGLAESEQYF
>-|TRBJ2-1|-|TRBV24-1
TGTGCCACCAGTGATTCATACCGCGTTGCGGGACACCTCTCCTACAATGAGCAGTTCTTC
CATSDSYRVAGHLSYNEQFF
>-|TRBJ2-7|few|TRBV20-1
TGCAGTGCTAGGGTAGCTCTCGAGCAGTACTTC
CSARVALEQYF
>-|TRBJ1-1|once|TRBV9
TGTGCCAGCAGCTTACACGGATTGGGGACTGAAGCTTTCTTT
CASSLHGLGTEAFF
>TRBD2|TRBJ2-1|-|TRBV15
TGTGCCACCAGAATAGGATCCGGGACTAGCGGGGGGTTTGAGCAGTTCTTC
CATRIGSGTSGGFEQFF
>TRBD2|TRBJ2-3|-|TRBV5-1
TGCGCCAGCAGCGCAGCTAGCGGGGGGGCGGTTCACAGAGATACGCAGTATTTT
CASSAASGGAVHRDTQYF
>TRBD1|TRBJ1-3|once|TRBV9
TGTGCCAGCAGCGTAGGAGGGGGCCTCTCTGGAAACACCATATATTTT
CASSVGGGLSGNTIYF
>-|TRBJ2-7|-|TRBV7-2
TGTGCCAGCAGCTTAGCCGGGGAGGGGGCCTCCTACGAGCAGTACTTC
CASSLAGEGASYEQYF
>-|TRBJ2-7|few|TRBV10-2
TGCGCCAGCAGGGGAGTGGACAACTCCTACGAGCAGTACTTC
CASRGVDNSYEQYF
>-|TRBJ2-7|-|TRBV10-2
TGCGCCAGCAGACCGGGAGGGACAGGGAACGAGCAGTACTTC
CASRPGGTGNEQYF
>-|TRBJ2-7|-|TRBV12-3/TRBV12-4
TGTGCCAGCAGTGTGGGACTGCGCTACGAGCAGTACTTC
CASSVGLRYEQYF
>TRBD2|TRBJ2-1|-|TRBV20-1
TGCAGTGCTAGCAGTTTCGGCGGGGGGGCTGGATCCTACAATGAGCAGTTCTTC
CSASSFGGGAGSYNEQFF
>TRBD1|TRBJ2-1|-|TRBV11-2
TGTGCCAGCAGCAAGCAAACCTCGGGACAGGGTAGGAAAAATGAGCAGTTCTTC
CASSKQTSGQGRKNEQFF
>-|TRBJ2-7|-|TRBV9
TGTGCCAGCAGTTACATCACTAGACGCGAGCAGTACTTC
CASSYITRREQYF
>-|TRBJ2-7|-|TRBV12-3/TRBV12-4
TGTGCCAGCGCTAGACAAAGCTCCTACGAGCAGTACTTC
CASARQSSYEQYF